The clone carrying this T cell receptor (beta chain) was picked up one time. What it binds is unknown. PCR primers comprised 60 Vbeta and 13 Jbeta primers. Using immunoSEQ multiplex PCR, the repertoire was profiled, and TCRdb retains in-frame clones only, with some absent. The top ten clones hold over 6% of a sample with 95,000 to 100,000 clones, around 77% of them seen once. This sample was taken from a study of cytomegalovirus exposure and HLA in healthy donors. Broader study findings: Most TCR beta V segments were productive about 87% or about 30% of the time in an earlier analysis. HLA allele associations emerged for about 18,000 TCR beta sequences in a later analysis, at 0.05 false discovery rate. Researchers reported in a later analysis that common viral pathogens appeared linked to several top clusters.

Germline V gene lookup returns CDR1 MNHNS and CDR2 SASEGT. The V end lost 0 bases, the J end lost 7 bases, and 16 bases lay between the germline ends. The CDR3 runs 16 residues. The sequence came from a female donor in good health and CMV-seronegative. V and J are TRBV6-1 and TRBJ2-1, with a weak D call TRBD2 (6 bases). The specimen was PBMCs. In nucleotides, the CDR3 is TGTGCCAGCAGTGAAGCGCGAGGAGGGAAAGAGAATGAGCAGTTCTTC. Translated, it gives CASSEARGGKENEQFF.